The next 19 T cell receptor beta chains were all read from a single sample in a study of shared clonotypes between healthy human individuals. Using immunoSEQ multiplex PCR, the repertoire was profiled, and TCRdb retains in-frame clones only, with some absent. The sample includes 2.3 million or so clones, about 92% of them seen just once. Source material: naive CD4+ T cells from PBMCs. Described subset: CD45RA+ positively selected. The receptors derive from a man younger than 35 in good health. Some clones in this sample may be carry-over from other donors' samples.

The chain is built from TRBV7-9 and TRBJ2-1; the match to TRBD2 covers 10 bases. The CDR3 runs 15 residues. CDR1 and CDR2 from the germline V gene are SEHNR and FQNEAQ (reference sequence). Losses at the gene ends were 2 bases for V and 8 bases for J; bases not matched to a gene: 6. CDR3 bases: TGTGCCAGCAGCTTACTTCCTAGCGGGAGCCATGAGCAGTTCTTC. Translation gives CASSLLPSGSHEQFF.

CDR3 protein: CASSIRSPREAGGYTF. CDR3 bases: TGTGCCAGTAGTATCCGATCACCACGAGAAGCGGGCGGCTACACCTTC. This chain links TRBV19 with TRBJ1-2, with D uncertain. V was cut by 3 bases and J by 8 bases, with 22 bases left in between. Germline V gene sequence: CDR1 LNHDA, CDR2 SQIVND (reference sequence). The CDR3 extends over 16 amino acids.

V is TRBV5-6 and J is TRBJ1-5; unclear D gene. The CDR3 covers 16 residues. Germline lookup yields CDR1 SGHDT and CDR2 YYEEEE. V was trimmed by 4 bases and J by 1 base, leaving 15 bases between them. The CDR3 sequence: CASSPLGGGSNQPQHF. The CDR3 nucleotides read TGTGCCAGCAGCCCTCTCGGCGGCGGAAGCAATCAGCCCCAGCATTTT.

The V and J genes are TRBV7-2 and TRBJ2-5, with a possible D match to TRBD1 (6 bases). The CDR3 contains 14 residues. The germline V gene has CDR1 SGHTA and CDR2 FQGNSA. Deletions cut 3 bases from V and 0 bases from J, with 8 bases between. CDR3 in amino acids: CASSFGQYQETQYF. The CDR3, as DNA: TGTGCCAGCAGCTTCGGACAGTACCAAGAGACCCAGTACTTC.

The chain uses TRBV5-1 and TRBJ2-7, with 8 bases aligning to TRBD1. The CDR3 loop spans 15 amino acids. CDR1 is SGHRS, CDR2 YFSETQ, per germline. The V gene end was trimmed by 0 bases and the J gene end by 4 bases; junction bases not matched to a gene: 6. CDR3 bases: TGCGCCAGCAGCTTGGGACAGGGGAGTTGGTACGAGCAGTACTTC. Its translation: CASSLGQGSWYEQYF.

Details on this clone: The same CDR3 arises from other DNA sequences in this sample as well. This chain uses TRBV5-5 with TRBJ1-5; D remains unclear. Trimming cost V 1 base and J 2 bases, with 4 bases left between them. This CDR3 contains 13 residues. Germline values: CDR1 SGHKS, CDR2 YYEKEE (reference sequence). CDR3 in amino acids: CASSLTGNQPQHF. The CDR3 DNA reads as TGTGCCAGCAGCTTGACGGGCAATCAGCCCCAGCATTTT.

The chain recombines TRBV4-3 with TRBJ2-3, with 7 bases lining up with TRBD1. This CDR3 spans 13 amino acids. The germline V gene has CDR1 LGHNA and CDR2 YSLEER. V lost 5 bases, J lost 4 bases, and 3 bases stayed unmatched. For the CDR3, the DNA is TGCGCCAGCAGCGGAAGGGGGCCAGATACGCAGTATTTT. Its translation is CASSGRGPDTQYF.

The chain is built from TRBV7-2 and TRBJ2-7, with D possibly being TRBD2 (6 bases). Trimming took 5 bases from V and 7 from J, leaving 18 bases between them. The CDR3 contains 14 residues. Germline lookup yields CDR1 SGHTA and CDR2 FQGNSA. CDR3 in amino acids: CASSQEGLAVEQYF. CDR3 DNA sequence: TGTGCCAGCAGCCAGGAGGGCCTGGCTGTAGAGCAGTACTTC.

CDR3 bases: TGTGCCAGTGCTAGCGGGAGACTTGAGCAGTTCTTC. The encoded protein is CASASGRLEQFF. The genes are TRBV19 and TRBJ2-1; the match to TRBD2 covers 10 bases. The J segment lost 9 bases and the V segment lost 8 bases, leaving 4 bases of the junction unmatched. The germline gives CDR1 LNHDA, CDR2 SQIVND (reference sequence). This CDR3 comprises 12 residues.

The genes are TRBV6-5 and TRBJ2-7; D ambiguous. In germline, CDR1 is MNHEY, CDR2 SVGAGI. The CDR3 has 13 amino acids. Trimming cost V 3 bases and J 6 bases, with 12 bases left between them. This CDR3 reads CASSYLWGSEQYF. In DNA, the CDR3 is TGTGCCAGCAGTTATCTCTGGGGTTCCGAGCAGTACTTC.

This clone was seen a single time. This sequence joins TRBV5-4 and TRBJ2-1; D not resolved. The CDR3 consists of 13 residues. Germline assignment: CDR1 SGHNT and CDR2 YYREEE (reference sequence). The ends were cut back, 7 bases at V and 1 base at J, with 9 bases in the middle. The DNA of the CDR3 is TGTGCCAGCCAGGTACATTCCTACAATGAGCAGTTCTTC. This encodes CASQVHSYNEQFF.

This sequence joins TRBV11-2 and TRBJ2-5; 8 bases are a match to TRBD2. The germline V gene has CDR1 SGHAT and CDR2 FQNNGV. Trimming cost V 6 bases and J 3 bases; bases outside gene matches: 6. The length of the CDR3 is 14 residues. The CDR3 DNA sequence: TGTGCCAGCAGAACCGGACTAGCCGAAGAGACCCAGTACTTC. Translation gives CASRTGLAEETQYF.

The rearrangement uses TRBV6-6 and TRBJ2-2; no firm D call. Trimming left V 3 bases short and J 4 bases short, with 12 bases between. The length of the CDR3 is 15 residues. Germline V gives CDR1 MNHNY, CDR2 SVGAGI (reference sequence). The CDR3 sequence: CASSYSGVSTGELFF. Written as DNA, the CDR3 is TGTGCCAGCAGTTATTCGGGTGTGAGCACCGGGGAGCTGTTTTTT.

Notes on this clone: This CDR3 is also generated by other DNA sequences in the sample. The V gene is TRBV5-1, the J gene TRBJ2-7, with D unclear. This CDR3 has 12 amino acids. Trimming cost V 2 bases and J 3 bases, with 6 bases left between them. Germline lookup yields CDR1 SGHRS and CDR2 YFSETQ. In DNA, the CDR3 is TGCGCCAGCAGCTTACTTGGCTACGAGCAGTACTTC. The encoded protein is CASSLLGYEQYF. Combining the CDR3 with reference TRBV5-1 and TRBJ2-7 gives the whole variable domain KAGVTQTPRYLIKTRGQQVTLSCSPISGHRSVSWYQQTPGQGLQFLFEYFSETQRNKGNFPGRFSGRQFSNSRSEMNVSTLELGDSALYLCASSLLGYEQYFGPGTRLTVT.

The rearrangement uses TRBV5-1 and TRBJ2-7; weak D call: TRBD2 (5 bases). Germline CDR1 and CDR2: SGHRS and YFSETQ. V was pared by 4 bases and J by 9 bases, with 14 bases between. The CDR3 is 12 residues long. The CDR3 protein is CASSRGEAGQYF. In DNA form, the CDR3 reads TGCGCCAGCAGCCGAGGAGAGGCGGGGCAGTACTTC.

This rearrangement joins TRBV5-4 to TRBJ1-4; 12 bases are a match to TRBD1. Germline values: CDR1 SGHNT, CDR2 YYREEE (reference sequence). This CDR3 region has 15 residues. The V segment lost 3 bases and the J segment 7 bases; nucleotides outside the gene matches: 4. The CDR3 reads CASSSGQGAREKLFF. The CDR3 DNA follows: TGTGCCAGCAGCTCGGGACAGGGGGCGCGTGAAAAACTGTTTTTT.

The rearrangement joins TRBV4-3 to TRBJ1-2; D gene uncertain. The CDR3 sequence is 13 residues long. Deletions cut 1 base from V and 11 bases from J, with 14 bases between. Germline CDR1 reads LGHNA; CDR2 reads YSLEER. The CDR3 spells CASSQAVGYGYTF. The CDR3 nucleotides read TGCGCCAGCAGCCAAGCGGTGGGTTACGGGTACACCTTC.

The V gene is TRBV28, the J gene TRBJ1-2; 10 positions match TRBD1. The CDR3 runs 18 residues. Germline CDR1 is MDHEN and CDR2 is SYDVKM. V shed 8 bases, J shed 4 bases, and the junction held 19 bases outside the gene matches. CDR3 in amino acids: CASVPVRDRGSLGYGYTF. CDR3 DNA: TGTGCCAGCGTCCCGGTAAGGGACAGGGGCTCCTTGGGCTATGGCTACACCTTC.

The V and J genes are TRBV7-8 and TRBJ2-1; D not resolved. Germline V gene lookup returns CDR1 SGHVS and CDR2 FQNEAQ. Trimming pared 2 bases from V and 10 bases from J, leaving 6 bases between. The length of the CDR3 is 11 residues. The CDR3 DNA sequence: TGTGCCAGCAGCTTATGGCGGGAGCAGTTCTTC. It specifies CASSLWREQFF.